This passage covers 10 T cell receptor beta chains from one sample sequenced in a study of T cells in tuberculosis. After thawing and overnight rest, PBMC were stained with GMM-loaded CD1B tetramer, viability dye and anti-CD3 for sorting. The lipid loaded on the CD1B tetramers was C32 glucose monomycolate from Rhodococcus equi. Here immunoSEQ multiplex PCR was the method, and the copy in TCRdb shows in-frame clones only, minus some. The data show about 59,000 clones, about 86% seen once. The sample was CD1b-GMM tetramer-negative cells sorted from PBMCs. These receptors all come from an adult woman with latent tuberculosis.

This sequence joins TRBV9 and TRBJ1-3; a weak D match, TRBD1 (5 bases). The CDR3 spans 14 residues. The V gene lost 0 bases and the J gene lost 4 bases, with 8 bases spanning the gap. CDR1 and CDR2 (germline): SGDLS, YYNGEE. The CDR3 sequence: CASSVEGQGNTIYF. CDR3 bases: TGTGCCAGCAGCGTAGAGGGGCAAGGAAACACCATATATTTT. Drawing the rest from reference TRBV9 and TRBJ1-3, the complete variable domain is DSGVTQTPKHLITATGQRVTLRCSPRSGDLSVYWYQQSLDQGLQFLIQYYNGEERAKGNILERFSAQQFPDLHSELNLSSLELGDSALYFCASSVEGQGNTIYFGEGSWLTVV.

The V call is TRBV10-1, the J call TRBJ1-5, with D hard to call. The CDR3 runs 15 residues. V was cut by 4 bases and J by 6 bases, with 16 bases left in between. Germline V lookup: CDR1 WNHNN, CDR2 SYGVQD (reference sequence). The CDR3 sequence is CASSAPEGKGQPQHF. Written as DNA, the CDR3 is TGCGCCAGCAGTGCCCCGGAGGGCAAGGGTCAGCCCCAGCATTTT.

This clone was recorded once. The chain has TRBV7-6 and TRBJ1-1, with D unresolved. The germline V and J ends were trimmed by 5 bases and 4 bases, with 20 bases remaining between them. The CDR3 sequence is 16 residues long. Germline CDR1 and CDR2: SGHVS and FNYEAQ. As DNA, the CDR3 is TGTGCCAGCAGCCCAGGAGGTTGGGATACGGGCACTGAAGCTTTCTTT. The encoded protein is CASSPGGWDTGTEAFF.

This chain joins TRBV7-2 and TRBJ2-3; 10 bases are shared with TRBD2. Trimming at V came to 4 bases and at J to 1 base, leaving 5 bases not matched to a gene. The germline V gene has CDR1 SGHTA and CDR2 FQGNSA. This CDR3 has 16 residues. The CDR3 spells CASSWQGTSGTDTQYF. As DNA, the CDR3 is TGTGCCAGCAGCTGGCAGGGGACTAGCGGCACAGATACGCAGTATTTT. The complete variable domain, with remaining parts taken from reference TRBV7-2 and TRBJ2-3, reads GAGVSQSPSNKVTEKGKDVELRCDPISGHTALYWYRQSLGQGLEFLIYFQGNSAPDKSGLPSDRFSAERTGGSVSTLTIQRTQQEDSAVYLCASSWQGTSGTDTQYFGPGTRLTVL.

This clone was detected a few times. CDR3 nucleotides: TGTGCCAGCAGCTTCCCAGGGGATACGCAGTATTTT. This encodes CASSFPGDTQYF. The chain joins TRBV7-6 to TRBJ2-3; a weak D match, TRBD1 (5 bases). The CDR3 is 12 amino acids. V was cut by 3 bases and J by 6 bases, with 7 bases left in between. Germline CDR1 SGHVS, CDR2 FNYEAQ. The entire variable domain, with the rest obtained from reference TRBV7-6 and TRBJ2-3, is as follows: GAGVSQSPRYKVTKRGQDVALRCDPISGHVSLYWYRQALGQGPEFLTYFNYEAQQDKSGLPNDRFSAERPEGSISTLTIQRTEQRDSAMYRCASSFPGDTQYFGPGTRLTVL.

The chain uses TRBV5-1 and TRBJ2-1; TRBD1 is a possible D gene (6 bases). Trimming cost V 3 bases and J 4 bases, with 11 bases left between them. The germline V gene encodes CDR1 SGHRS and CDR2 YFSETQ. This CDR3 region has 14 residues. CDR3 residues: CASSSRGQYNEQFF. Written as DNA, the CDR3 is TGCGCCAGCAGCTCCAGAGGACAGTACAATGAGCAGTTCTTC.

The chain uses TRBV18 and TRBJ2-1, with 12 bases fitting TRBD1. Germline V gives CDR1 KGHSH, CDR2 LQKENI. Trimming cost V 2 bases and J 7 bases; bases outside gene matches: 3. The CDR3 runs 15 residues. The CDR3, as DNA: TGTGCCAGCTCACCAGGGACAGGGGGCAAGAATGAGCAGTTCTTC. Translating it yields CASSPGTGGKNEQFF.

This sequence joins TRBV9 and TRBJ1-4, with 7 bases that match TRBD1. Per the germline V gene, CDR1 is SGDLS and CDR2 is YYNGEE. The ends lost 0 bases at V and 8 bases at J; junction bases unmatched: 7. The CDR3 extends over 15 amino acids. In nucleotides, the CDR3 is TGTGCCAGCAGCGTAGAGGGGGCGCGAGGGGAAAAACTGTTTTTT. Translated, it gives CASSVEGARGEKLFF.

This chain links TRBV12-5 with TRBJ1-4, with 8 bases aligning to TRBD1. V lost 3 bases to trimming and J lost 5 bases; unmatched junction nucleotides: 8. The CDR3 has 16 amino acids. Germline V lookup: CDR1 LGHNT, CDR2 FRNRAP. DNA of the CDR3: TGTGCTAGTGGTTTATCAGGGGGCAGATGGAATGAAAAACTGTTTTTT. It encodes CASGLSGGRWNEKLFF.

The J gene is TRBJ2-1, the V gene TRBV12-5; 7 bases are a match to TRBD2. Germline CDR1 LGHNT, CDR2 FRNRAP. This CDR3 spans 16 amino acids. The V segment lost 0 bases and the J segment 5 bases; nucleotides outside the gene matches: 7. This CDR3 is CASGLVVQRGHNEQFF. The CDR3 DNA is TGTGCTAGTGGTTTGGTAGTACAGCGGGGTCACAATGAGCAGTTCTTC. The full variable domain, in which reference TRBV12-5 and TRBJ2-1 provide the parts outside the CDR3, is DARVTQTPRHKVTEMGQEVTMRCQPILGHNTVFWYRQTMMQGLELLAYFRNRAPLDDSGMPKDRFSAEMPDATLATLKIQPSEPRDSAVYFCASGLVVQRGHNEQFFGPGTRLTVL.